Listed here is a single T cell receptor (beta chain). There is no known antigen for this receptor. Per-nucleotide qualities are absent, and no much larger clonotype sits a single base away. TCRbeta CDR3 regions were amplified from genomic DNA by means of the immunoSEQ Assay, a bias-controlled multiplex PCR. In the paper's pipeline: Within the assay, amplification of reference gene primers was used to estimate how many nucleated cells each sample contained. To quantify the absolute abundance of each unique TCRbeta CDR3 rearrangement, sequence reads were collapsed and filtered. Productive Simpson clonality was computed per sample as the square root of Simpson's diversity index over productive rearrangements. TCRdb took over this immuneACCESS table, retaining in-frame rearrangements with V and J assigned. Such tables are incomplete; in checked studies, under half of the missing clones stem from an unresolved V gene, and the remainder is unexplained. The DNA gave D and trimming, while V, J and clone size come from that table. In all, the sample holds around 7,800 clones, and about 84% of those were seen once. The ten most abundant clones make up 16% of the sample.

Collaborating institutions collected whole blood in K2EDTA tubes following their own protocols. For TCRbeta analysis, collaborators shipped samples in one of three forms: frozen whole blood, isolated PBMCs, or DNA extracted from either of those sample types. The source of the sample is a study of blood T cell repertoires in COVID-19 (dated by TCRdb to the early 2020s). General notes on the study: Collaborator samples came from the United States, Italy and Spain and covered acute and convalescent phases of COVID-19. The repertoires were released in a freely available public database intended as a resource for research on the immune response to SARS-CoV-2. HLA class I and class II types, where available, came from metadata supplied by the sample provider rather than from assay-based typing. The samples were drawn from the first 160 participants of the ongoing ImmuneRACE study and from 950 to 1,500 subjects provided by 6 global collaborators. Sample metadata almost always included a de-identified subject ID, COVID-19 status, age in years and sex. The prospective study material was composed of cDNA or gDNA derived from T cells, B-cell-depleted T cells, or PBMCs. Deeply sampled blood TCRbeta repertoires from subjects exposed to, actively infected with, or recovered from COVID-19 were included in the dataset.

The paper's findings and limits, for the study overall: How much clinical and demographic metadata was included differed by source and by participant, and the metadata was provided uncurated.

CDR1 and CDR2, per the germline V gene, are SGDLS and YYNGEE. The CDR3 goes from the cysteine to the phenylalanine over 15 residues. Of the read, only the CDR3 DNA is kept; its 45 bases are in frame from base 1. Compared with germline, V lacks 0 bases and J lacks 2 bases; bases without a gene match: 4. The origin of this receptor is a woman aged 55-69 years with active COVID-19. The chain is assembled from TRBV9 and TRBJ1-2, with TRBD1 identical over 7 junction bases. The source material was peripheral blood. The CDR3 protein: CASSVERDRNYGYTF. The nucleotides are TGTGCCAGCAGCGTAGAGAGGGACAGAAACTATGGCTACACCTTC. Extended through the reference TRBV9 and TRBJ1-2 proteins, this CDR3 yields the full variable domain: DSGVTQTPKHLITATGQRVTLRCSPRSGDLSVYWYQQSLDQGLQFLIQYYNGEERAKGNILERFSAQQFPDLHSELNLSSLELGDSALYFCASSVERDRNYGYTFGSGTRLTVV.